This T cell receptor beta chain was observed in a study of cytomegalovirus exposure and HLA in healthy donors. Germline-derived CDR1 and CDR2 are SGHRS and YFSETQ. V lost 2 bases and J 11 bases, leaving 10 bases between the germline ends. The CDR3 has 11 amino acids. The study ran its PCR with 60 Vbeta and 13 Jbeta primers. TCRdb's copy holds only in-frame clones and misses some; the assay was immunoSEQ multiplex PCR. The sample holds almost 40,000 clones. Source material: PBMCs. The chain carries TRBV5-1 and TRBJ2-5, with TRBD1 as a possible D gene (5 bases). The sequence derives from a woman aged 25 to 39 in good health and CMV-seropositive. The CDR3 nucleotides read TGCGCCAGCAGCTTCGACAGTACGCAGTACTTC. Residues: CASSFDSTQYF.